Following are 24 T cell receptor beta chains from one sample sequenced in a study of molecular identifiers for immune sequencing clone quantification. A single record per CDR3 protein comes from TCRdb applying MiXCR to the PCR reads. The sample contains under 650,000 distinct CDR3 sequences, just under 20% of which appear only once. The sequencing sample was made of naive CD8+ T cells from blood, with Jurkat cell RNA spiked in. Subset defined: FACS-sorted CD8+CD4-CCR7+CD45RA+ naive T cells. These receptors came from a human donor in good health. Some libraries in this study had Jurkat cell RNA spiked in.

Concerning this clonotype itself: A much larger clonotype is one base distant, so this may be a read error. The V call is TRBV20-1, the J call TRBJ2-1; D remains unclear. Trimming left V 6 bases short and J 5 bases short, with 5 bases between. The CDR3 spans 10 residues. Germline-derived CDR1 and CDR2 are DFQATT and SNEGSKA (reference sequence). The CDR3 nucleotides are TGCAGTGCCGTCAACAATGAGCAGTTCTTC. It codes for CSAVNNEQFF.

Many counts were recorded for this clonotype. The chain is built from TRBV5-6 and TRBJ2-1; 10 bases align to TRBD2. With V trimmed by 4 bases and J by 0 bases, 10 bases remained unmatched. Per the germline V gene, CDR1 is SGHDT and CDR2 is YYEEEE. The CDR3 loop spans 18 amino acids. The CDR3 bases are TGTGCCAGCAGCCGGACTAGCGGACACGTGAGCTCCTACAATGAGCAGTTCTTC. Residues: CASSRTSGHVSSYNEQFF.

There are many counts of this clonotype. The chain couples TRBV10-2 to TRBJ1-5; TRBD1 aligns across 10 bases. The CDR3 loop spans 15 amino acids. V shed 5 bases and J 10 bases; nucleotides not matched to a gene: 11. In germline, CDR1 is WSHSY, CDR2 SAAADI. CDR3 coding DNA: TGCGCCAGCAGTTTCGGGACAGGGGATGCTTATCCCCAGCATTTT. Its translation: CASSFGTGDAYPQHF.

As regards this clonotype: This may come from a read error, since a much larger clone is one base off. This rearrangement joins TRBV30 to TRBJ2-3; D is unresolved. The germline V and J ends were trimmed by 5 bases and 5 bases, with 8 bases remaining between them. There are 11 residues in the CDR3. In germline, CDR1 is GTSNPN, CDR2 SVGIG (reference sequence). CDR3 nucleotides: TGTGCCTGGGGTGAACAAGATACGCAGTATTTT. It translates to CAWGEQDTQYF.

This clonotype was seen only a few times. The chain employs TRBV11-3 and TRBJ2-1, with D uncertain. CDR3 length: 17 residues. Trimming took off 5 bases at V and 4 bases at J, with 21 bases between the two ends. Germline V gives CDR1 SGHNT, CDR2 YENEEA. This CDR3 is CASSPGSERVEYNEQFF. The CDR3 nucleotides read TGTGCCAGCAGCCCGGGTTCCGAGCGTGTCGAATACAATGAGCAGTTCTTC.

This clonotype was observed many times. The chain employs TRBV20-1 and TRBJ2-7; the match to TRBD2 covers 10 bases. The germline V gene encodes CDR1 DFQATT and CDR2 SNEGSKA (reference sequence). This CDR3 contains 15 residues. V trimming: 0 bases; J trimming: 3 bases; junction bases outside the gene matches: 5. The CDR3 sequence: CSARDLAGDNYEQYF. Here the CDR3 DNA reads TGCAGTGCTAGAGATCTAGCGGGGGACAACTACGAGCAGTACTTC.

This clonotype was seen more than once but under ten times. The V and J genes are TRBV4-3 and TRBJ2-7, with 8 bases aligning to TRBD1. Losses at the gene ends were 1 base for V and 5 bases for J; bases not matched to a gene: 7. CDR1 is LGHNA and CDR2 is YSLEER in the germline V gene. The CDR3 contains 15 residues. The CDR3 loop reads CASSQADRGSHEQYF. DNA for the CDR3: TGCGCCAGCAGCCAAGCCGACAGGGGTAGCCACGAGCAGTACTTC.

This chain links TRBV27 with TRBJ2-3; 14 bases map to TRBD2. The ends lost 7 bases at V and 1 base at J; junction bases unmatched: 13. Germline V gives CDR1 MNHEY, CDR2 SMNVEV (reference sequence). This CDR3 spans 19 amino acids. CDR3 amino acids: CASNILGTSGRSRTDTQYF. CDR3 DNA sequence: TGTGCCAGCAACATACTCGGGACTAGCGGGAGATCTCGCACAGATACGCAGTATTTT.

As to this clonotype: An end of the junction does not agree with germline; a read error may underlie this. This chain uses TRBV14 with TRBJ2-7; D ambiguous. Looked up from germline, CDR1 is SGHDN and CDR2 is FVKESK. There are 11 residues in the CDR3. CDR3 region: CVSSHTYEQYF. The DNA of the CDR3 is TGTGTCAGCAGCCACACCTACGAGCAGTACTTC.

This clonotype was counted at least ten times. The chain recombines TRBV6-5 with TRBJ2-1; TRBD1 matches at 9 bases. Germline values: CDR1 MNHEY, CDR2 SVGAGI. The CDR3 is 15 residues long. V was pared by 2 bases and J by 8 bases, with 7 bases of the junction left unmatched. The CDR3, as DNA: TGTGCCAGCAGTTACCATCGGGACAGGGTCGATGAGCAGTTCTTC. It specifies CASSYHRDRVDEQFF.

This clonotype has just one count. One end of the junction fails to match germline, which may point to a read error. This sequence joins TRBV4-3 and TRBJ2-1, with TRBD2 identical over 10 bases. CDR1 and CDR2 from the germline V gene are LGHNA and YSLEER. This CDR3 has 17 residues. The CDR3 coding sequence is TGCGCCCGCAGCCAAGATGTAACTAGCGGGACCTACAATGAGCAGTTCTTC. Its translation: CARSQDVTSGTYNEQFF.

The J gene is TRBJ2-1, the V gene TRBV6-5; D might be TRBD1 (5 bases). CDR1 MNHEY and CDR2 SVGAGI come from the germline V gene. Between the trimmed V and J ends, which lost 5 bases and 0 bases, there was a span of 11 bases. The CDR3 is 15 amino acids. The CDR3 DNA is TGTGCCAGCAGTAACAACAGGTACTCCTACAATGAGCAGTTCTTC. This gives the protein CASSNNRYSYNEQFF.

The CDR3 sequence is CASSLPGTDNEQFF. CDR3 in DNA: TGTGCCAGCAGCTTACCTGGGACAGACAATGAGCAGTTCTTC. The J gene is TRBJ2-1, the V gene TRBV12-3 or TRBV12-4; the match to TRBD1 covers 7 bases. After removal of 6 bases from V and 5 bases from J, the junction contained 7 bases not matched to a gene. The CDR3 consists of 14 residues.

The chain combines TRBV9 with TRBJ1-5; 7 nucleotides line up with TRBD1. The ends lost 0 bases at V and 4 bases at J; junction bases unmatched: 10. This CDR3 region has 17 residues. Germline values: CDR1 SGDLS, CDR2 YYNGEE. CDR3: CASSVGPGTAMNQPQHF. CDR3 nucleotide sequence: TGTGCCAGCAGCGTAGGACCCGGGACAGCTATGAATCAGCCCCAGCATTTT.

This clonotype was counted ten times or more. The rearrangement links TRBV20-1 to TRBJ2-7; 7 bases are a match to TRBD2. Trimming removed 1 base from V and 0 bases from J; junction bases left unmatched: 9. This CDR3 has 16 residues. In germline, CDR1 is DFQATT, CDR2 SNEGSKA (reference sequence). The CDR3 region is CSARGGSGKSSYEQYF. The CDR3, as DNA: TGCAGTGCTAGAGGGGGGAGCGGGAAAAGCTCCTACGAGCAGTACTTC.

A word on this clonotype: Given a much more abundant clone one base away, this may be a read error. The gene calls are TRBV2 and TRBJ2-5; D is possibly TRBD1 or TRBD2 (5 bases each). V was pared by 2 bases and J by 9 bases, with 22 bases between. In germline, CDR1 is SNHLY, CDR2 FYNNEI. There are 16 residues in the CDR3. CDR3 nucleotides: TGTGCCAGCAGTGAATCCGGGGACCTCGTCGTGGAGGCCCAGTACTTC. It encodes CASSESGDLVVEAQYF.

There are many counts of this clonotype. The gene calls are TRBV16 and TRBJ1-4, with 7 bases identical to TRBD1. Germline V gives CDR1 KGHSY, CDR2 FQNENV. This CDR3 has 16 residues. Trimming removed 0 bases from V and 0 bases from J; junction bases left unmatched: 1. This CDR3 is CASSQSGQATNEKLFF. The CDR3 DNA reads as TGTGCCAGCAGCCAATCTGGACAGGCAACTAATGAAAAACTGTTTTTT.

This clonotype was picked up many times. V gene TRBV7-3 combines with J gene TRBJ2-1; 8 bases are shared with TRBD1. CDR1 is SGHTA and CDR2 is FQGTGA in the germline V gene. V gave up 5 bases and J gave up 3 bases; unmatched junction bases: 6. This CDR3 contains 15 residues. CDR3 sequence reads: CASSPQDRVYNEQFF. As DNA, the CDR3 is TGTGCCAGCAGCCCTCAGGACAGGGTCTACAATGAGCAGTTCTTC.

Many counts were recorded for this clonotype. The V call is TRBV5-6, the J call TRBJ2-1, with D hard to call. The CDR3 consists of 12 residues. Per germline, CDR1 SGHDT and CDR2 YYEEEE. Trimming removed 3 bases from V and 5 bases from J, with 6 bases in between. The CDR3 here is CASSSQNNEQFF. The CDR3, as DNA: TGTGCCAGCAGCTCCCAGAACAATGAGCAGTTCTTC.

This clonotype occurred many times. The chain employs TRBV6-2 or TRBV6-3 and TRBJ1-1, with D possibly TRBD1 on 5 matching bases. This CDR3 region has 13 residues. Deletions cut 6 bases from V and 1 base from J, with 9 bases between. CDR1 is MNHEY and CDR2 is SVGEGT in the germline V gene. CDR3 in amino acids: CASRFGQNTEAFF. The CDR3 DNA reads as TGTGCCAGCAGATTTGGACAGAACACTGAAGCTTTCTTT.

The CDR3 DNA is TGTGCCAGCAGCTTTTTACGCCGGGACAGAACATCCTACGAGCAGTACTTC. Translation: CASSFLRRDRTSYEQYF. This chain links TRBV7-9 with TRBJ2-7; 7 nucleotides line up with TRBD1. V trimming: 3 bases; J trimming: 1 base; junction bases outside the gene matches: 12. Germline CDR1 reads SEHNR; CDR2 reads FQNEAQ (reference sequence). This CDR3 comprises 17 residues.

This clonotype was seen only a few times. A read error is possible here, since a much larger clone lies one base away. CDR3 sequence reads: CASSPNTGRDTQYF. In DNA, the CDR3 is TGTGCCAGCAGCCCCAACACCGGCAGGGATACGCAGTATTTT. The chain carries TRBV7-6 and TRBJ2-3; D is unresolved. V lost 5 bases and J 6 bases, leaving 15 bases between the germline ends. The CDR3 is made up of 14 amino acids. CDR1 and CDR2 (germline): SGHVS, FNYEAQ.

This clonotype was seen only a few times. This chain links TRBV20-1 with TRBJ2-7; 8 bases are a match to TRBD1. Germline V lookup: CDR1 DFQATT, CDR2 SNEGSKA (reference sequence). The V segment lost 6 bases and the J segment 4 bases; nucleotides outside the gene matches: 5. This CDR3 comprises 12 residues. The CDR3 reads CSAERQGYEQYF. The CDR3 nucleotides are TGCAGTGCCGAGCGACAGGGGTACGAGCAGTACTTC.

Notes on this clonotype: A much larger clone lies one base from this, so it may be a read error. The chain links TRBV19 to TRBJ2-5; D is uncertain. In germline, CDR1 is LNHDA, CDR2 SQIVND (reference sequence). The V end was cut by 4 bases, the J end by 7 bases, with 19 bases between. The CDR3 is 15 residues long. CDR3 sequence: CASSTTPVEVGTQYF. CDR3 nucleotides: TGTGCCAGTAGTACGACCCCTGTAGAAGTGGGGACCCAGTACTTC.